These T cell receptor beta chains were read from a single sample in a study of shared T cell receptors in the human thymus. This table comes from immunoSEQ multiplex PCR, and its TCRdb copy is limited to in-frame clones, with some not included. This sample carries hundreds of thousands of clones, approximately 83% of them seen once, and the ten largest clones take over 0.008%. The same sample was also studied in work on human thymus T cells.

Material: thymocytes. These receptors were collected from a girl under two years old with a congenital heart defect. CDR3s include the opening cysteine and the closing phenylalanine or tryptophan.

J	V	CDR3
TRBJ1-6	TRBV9	CASSVGLVGGSYNSPLHF
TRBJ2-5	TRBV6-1	CASSVNGDRGETQYF
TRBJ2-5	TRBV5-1	CASSLVGETQYF
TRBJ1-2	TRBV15	CATSPTSDYGYTF
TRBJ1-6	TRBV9	CASSVDPGGGTGGRDSPLHF
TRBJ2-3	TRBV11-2	CASSFIKRGFTDTQYF
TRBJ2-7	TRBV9	CASSVAPRQLYEQYF
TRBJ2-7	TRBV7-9	CASSQGAGEQYF
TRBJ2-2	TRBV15	CATSREGHPSTGELFF
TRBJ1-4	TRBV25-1	CASRQGEDEKLFF
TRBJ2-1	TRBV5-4	CASSLTGRNEQFF
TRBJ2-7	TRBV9	CASSDGDTSYEQYF
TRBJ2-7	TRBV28	CASSRTGRFYEQYF
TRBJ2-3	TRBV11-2	CASSPPTSGGARVTDTQYF
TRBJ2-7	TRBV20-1	CSASNSEQYF
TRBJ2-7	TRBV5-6	CASSLFSVTQNYEQYF
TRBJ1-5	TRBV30	CAWKGVGNQPQHF
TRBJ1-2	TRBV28	CASSLGGANYGYTF
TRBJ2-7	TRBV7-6	CASSLGGRSYEQYF
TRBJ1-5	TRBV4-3	CASSHGCRSGNQPQHF
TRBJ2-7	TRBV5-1	CASSRLYRNPYEQYF